The 15 T cell receptor beta chains listed next were all sequenced from one sample in a study of shared clonotypes between healthy human individuals. The data were produced by immunoSEQ multiplex PCR, yet TCRdb's version contains in-frame clones alone and is incomplete. Of 2 million to 2.5 million clones listed, approximately 95% were seen once; the top ten hold 0.1% to 0.15%. Sequencing was carried out using naive CD4+ T cells sorted from blood. This sample's subset: CD45RA+ positively selected. The source is a man between 18 and 35 years old in good health.

This chain joins TRBV2 and TRBJ1-1; 9 bases align to TRBD1. The V gene end was trimmed by 6 bases and the J gene end by 1 base; junction bases not matched to a gene: 3. The CDR3 is made up of 14 amino acids. The germline V gene encodes CDR1 SNHLY and CDR2 FYNNEI. CDR3 loop: CASSPTGGNTEAFF. CDR3 nucleotides: TGTGCCAGCAGCCCGACAGGGGGGAACACTGAAGCTTTCTTT.

The chain couples TRBV4-1 to TRBJ1-5; 12 bases align to TRBD1. Germline V CDR1 and CDR2: MGHRA, YSYEKL. The V segment lost 1 base and the J segment 7 bases; nucleotides outside the gene matches: 5. This CDR3 comprises 16 residues. The CDR3 sequence: CASSQGPGQGAQPQHF. In DNA, the CDR3 is TGCGCCAGCAGCCAAGGGCCGGGACAGGGGGCCCAGCCCCAGCATTTT.

The chain combines TRBV27 with TRBJ2-2, with D hard to call. The CDR3 contains 15 residues. V lost 5 bases and J 1 base, leaving 11 bases between the germline ends. Per the germline V gene, CDR1 is MNHEY and CDR2 is SMNVEV (reference sequence). The CDR3 loop reads CASSTRSGNTGELFF. CDR3 DNA: TGTGCCAGCAGTACTCGGTCCGGGAACACCGGGGAGCTGTTTTTT.

V gene TRBV7-9 combines with J gene TRBJ2-5, with 7 bases fitting TRBD1. Germline CDR1 SEHNR, CDR2 FQNEAQ (reference sequence). With 5 bases clipped from V and 10 bases from J, the junction kept 10 bases outside the gene matches. This CDR3 is 13 amino acids long. In DNA form, the CDR3 reads TGTGCCAGCAGCAACAGGGGAAGAGGGGGCCAGTACTTC. Amino acid sequence: CASSNRGRGGQYF.

The chain carries TRBV29-1 and TRBJ2-5; a weak D match, TRBD2 (5 bases). CDR3 length: 17 amino acids. V lost 2 bases to trimming and J lost 2 bases, with 21 bases between them. The germline V gene has CDR1 SQVTM and CDR2 ANQGSEA. The DNA for the CDR3 is TGCAGCGTTGAATTGGTTTGGAGGTCGACCCCGCAAGAGACCCAGTACTTC. Amino acid sequence: CSVELVWRSTPQETQYF.

The J gene is TRBJ1-2, the V gene TRBV4-3, with D tentatively TRBD1 (6 bases). CDR3 length: 15 amino acids. V lost 4 bases and J 6 bases, leaving 18 bases between the germline ends. CDR1 LGHNA and CDR2 YSLEER come from the germline V gene. CDR3 in amino acids: CASSRAGEVLNGYTF. The DNA for the CDR3 is TGCGCCAGCAGCCGGGCAGGGGAGGTTTTAAATGGCTACACCTTC.

V is TRBV18 and J is TRBJ1-1, with a weak D call TRBD1 (5 bases). CDR3 size: 14 residues. Germline values: CDR1 KGHSH, CDR2 LQKENI. The V gene lost 0 bases and the J gene lost 3 bases, with 8 bases spanning the gap. This CDR3 reads CASSPPGQDTEAFF. The DNA for the CDR3 is TGTGCCAGCTCACCACCGGGGCAGGACACTGAAGCTTTCTTT.

This clone appeared a single time. The chain employs TRBV7-9 and TRBJ1-1; D is ambiguous. Per the germline V gene, CDR1 is SEHNR and CDR2 is FQNEAQ (reference sequence). The CDR3 runs 17 residues. With 0 bases removed from V and 1 base from J, the gap between germline ends came to 15 bases. CDR3 in amino acids: CASSLAFQRWGNTEAFF. DNA of the CDR3: TGTGCCAGCAGCTTAGCCTTCCAACGTTGGGGGAACACTGAAGCTTTCTTT.

V and J are TRBV4-3 and TRBJ1-2; 8 bases agree with TRBD1. Germline V CDR1 and CDR2: LGHNA, YSLEER. The CDR3 covers 14 residues. Trimming at V came to 0 bases and at J to 8 bases, leaving 5 bases not matched to a gene. The DNA for the CDR3 is TGCGCCAGCAGCCAAGATCCCAGGGGGCCCGGCTACACCTTC. It yields the protein CASSQDPRGPGYTF.

V gene TRBV20-1 combines with J gene TRBJ2-3; D may correspond to TRBD1 or TRBD2 (5 bases each). The CDR3 has 11 amino acids. V dropped 6 bases and J dropped 10 bases, with 14 bases sitting between them. The V gene's germline CDR1 is DFQATT and CDR2 SNEGSKA (reference sequence). In nucleotides, the CDR3 is TGCAGTGCCCTACACGGGGCTCCGCAGTATTTT. This sequence encodes CSALHGAPQYF.

This clone occurred once. Distinct nucleotide sequences in the sample also encode this CDR3. This chain joins TRBV7-9 and TRBJ1-1; D gene ambiguous. Germline V gene sequence: CDR1 SEHNR, CDR2 FQNEAQ (reference sequence). V was cut by 3 bases and J by 0 bases, with 5 bases left in between. The CDR3 runs 13 residues. CDR3 nucleotides: TGTGCCAGCAGCTTTAACTTGAACACTGAAGCTTTCTTT. This encodes CASSFNLNTEAFF. The full variable domain, its missing parts supplied by reference TRBV7-9 and TRBJ1-1, is DTGVSQNPRHKITKRGQNVTFRCDPISEHNRLYWYRQTLGQGPEFLTYFQNEAQLEKSRLLSDRFSAERPKGSFSTLEIQRTEQGDSAMYLCASSFNLNTEAFFGQGTRLTVV.

This chain connects TRBV7-9 to TRBJ2-5; the D gene is possibly TRBD2 (5 bases). The J call may be in error: the DNA end matches TRBJ2-7 better. Germline V gives CDR1 SEHNR, CDR2 FQNEAQ (reference sequence). The CDR3 runs 14 residues. The chain's CDR3 is CASSSTMPPYEQYF. The CDR3 region has the DNA TGTGCCAGCAGCTCGACTATGCCTCCCTACGAGCAGTACTTC.

The chain links TRBV6-5 to TRBJ1-6; no clear D gene. The V end lost 3 bases, the J end lost 7 bases, and 10 bases lay between the germline ends. Germline CDR1 is MNHEY and CDR2 is SVGAGI. The CDR3 is 14 residues long. The CDR3 region is CASSYGKANSPLHF. The DNA for the CDR3 is TGTGCCAGCAGTTATGGCAAAGCCAATTCACCCCTCCACTTT.

This chain uses TRBV7-6 with TRBJ2-5; TRBD2 might be the D (6 bases). The CDR3 extends over 13 amino acids. Trimming pared 0 bases from V and 7 bases from J, leaving 9 bases between. The germline V gene has CDR1 SGHVS and CDR2 FNYEAQ. The CDR3: CASSLAAGGTQYF. DNA for the CDR3: TGTGCCAGCAGCTTAGCGGCCGGGGGGACCCAGTACTTC.

The chain recombines TRBV27 with TRBJ2-7; D unclear. Germline CDR1 MNHEY, CDR2 SMNVEV (reference sequence). The CDR3 runs to 16 residues. Trimming shortened V by 3 bases and J by 3 bases, and 18 bases separated the two germline ends. Here the CDR3 reads CASSFRQDRAIYEQYF. The CDR3 coding sequence is TGTGCCAGCAGTTTCCGCCAGGACCGAGCGATCTACGAGCAGTACTTC.